The source of this T cell receptor (beta chain) is a study of T cell repertoires and HLA-DP antigens. Study-level background: In vitro CD4+ alloreactivity was against HeLa-presented HLA-DP. The study, taken as a whole, reports: Antigen presentation used HeLa cells, with total CD4+ cells responding.

This CDR3 region has 14 residues. Trimming removed 2 bases from V and 1 base from J, with 7 bases in between. CDR1 is LGHNA, CDR2 YNFKEQ, per germline. Amplification used primers for 54 TRBV and 13 TRBJ segments. TCRdb's table, derived via immunoSEQ multiplex PCR, lists solely in-frame clones and lacks some. The sample yields over 60,000 clones, around 80% seen once. This clone came up once. As yet, its antigen is unknown. The sequenced material came from CD4+ T cells from PBMCs. The sequence came from a man aged 55 to 69 in good health and CMV-seronegative. The chain couples TRBV4-2 to TRBJ2-3; possibly TRBD1 or TRBD2 for D (5 bases each). The CDR3 loop reads CASSQMGRTDTQYF. In DNA, the CDR3 is TGTGCCAGCAGCCAAATGGGACGCACAGATACGCAGTATTTT.